This T cell receptor beta chain emerged from a study of molecular identifiers for immune sequencing clone quantification. Study results and caveats: Detection of one spiked Jurkat cell's TCR RNA reportedly worked in 980,000 or so naive cells.

This clonotype was found many times. Its target is unknown. Preparation methods for the bulk TCR libraries were those previously described, with listed TCR primers. TCRdb itself ran the PCR reads through MiXCR, one entry per CDR3 protein. In the table there are about 97,000 distinct CDR3 sequences, less than 35% of which are singletons. Sequenced input: naive CD8+ T cells from blood, with Jurkat cell RNA spiked in. As to subset: FACS-sorted CD8+CD4-CCR7+CD45RA+ naive T cells. The clonotype comes from a human donor in good health. Some libraries in this study had Jurkat cell RNA spiked in.

CDR3 protein: CASSPGLLSYEQYF. The CDR3 DNA reads TGTGCCAGCAGTCCGGGACTACTCTCCTACGAGCAGTACTTC. This chain joins TRBV27 and TRBJ2-7, with 7 nucleotides matching TRBD2. Germline V gene sequence: CDR1 MNHEY, CDR2 SMNVEV (reference sequence). The ends lost 5 bases at V and 0 bases at J; junction bases unmatched: 4. This CDR3 comprises 14 residues.